Below are 15 T cell receptor beta chains sequenced from a single sample in a study of blood T cell repertoires in COVID-19. The repertoire was sequenced with immunoSEQ multiplex PCR; TCRdb's copy has only in-frame clones and lacks some. The profile shows fewer than 200,000 clones, roughly 88% of them singletons. Sequencing used peripheral blood. These TCRs come from a woman aged 80 or over with active or convalescent COVID-19.

The V gene is TRBV27, the J gene TRBJ1-2; 7 bases fit TRBD1. This CDR3 comprises 14 residues. Germline V gene lookup returns CDR1 MNHEY and CDR2 SMNVEV (reference sequence). Losses at the gene ends were 0 bases for V and 5 bases for J; bases not matched to a gene: 3. CDR3 loop: CASSLSPGGYGYTF. CDR3 bases: TGTGCCAGCAGTTTATCTCCAGGGGGGTATGGCTACACCTTC.

V usage is TRBV5-6 and J usage is TRBJ1-2, with a possible D match to TRBD1 (5 bases). Germline assignment: CDR1 SGHDT and CDR2 YYEEEE. The CDR3 consists of 15 residues. Between the trimmed V and J ends, which lost 0 bases and 2 bases, there was a span of 11 bases. CDR3 region: CASSLGPTENYGYTF. The CDR3, as DNA: TGTGCCAGCAGCTTGGGCCCGACAGAGAACTATGGCTACACCTTC. Drawing the rest from reference TRBV5-6 and TRBJ1-2, the complete variable domain is DAGVTQSPTHLIKTRGQQVTLRCSPKSGHDTVSWYQQALGQGPQFIFQYYEEEERQRGNFPDRFSGHQFPNYSSELNVNALLLGDSALYLCASSLGPTENYGYTFGSGTRLTVV.

In DNA form, the CDR3 reads TGTGCCAGCAGCCAAGGTAGTAACTATGGCTACACCTTC. It translates to CASSQGSNYGYTF. This chain connects TRBV3-1 (or the pseudogene TRBV3-2) to TRBJ1-2, with no clear D. CDR3 length equals 13 residues. V dropped 1 base and J dropped 1 base, with 4 bases sitting between them. Germline CDR1 reads LGHDT; CDR2 reads YNNKEL (reference sequence).

This chain uses TRBV20-1 with TRBJ2-1; 7 bases agree with TRBD2. This CDR3 has 14 amino acids. Germline CDR1 is DFQATT and CDR2 is SNEGSKA (reference sequence). V lost 3 bases, J lost 3 bases, and 5 bases stayed unmatched. This chain's CDR3 is CSASWDYHYNEQFF. CDR3 DNA: TGCAGTGCTAGTTGGGACTACCACTACAATGAGCAGTTCTTC.

The chain has TRBV2 and TRBJ1-1; D perhaps matches TRBD1 (6 bases). V was cut by 3 bases and J by 0 bases, with 11 bases left in between. This CDR3 comprises 15 residues. The V gene's germline CDR1 is SNHLY and CDR2 FYNNEI. Here the CDR3 DNA reads TGTGCCAGCAGTGAGGGGGCAAGAATGAACACTGAAGCTTTCTTT. As protein: CASSEGARMNTEAFF.

The chain recombines TRBV3-1 (or the pseudogene TRBV3-2) with TRBJ1-2; tentative D call: TRBD1 (6 bases). V was pared by 3 bases and J by 4 bases, with 18 bases between. Per the germline V gene, CDR1 is LGHDT and CDR2 is YNNKEL (reference sequence). This CDR3 region has 16 residues. This chain's CDR3 is CASSQPGAVVVYGYTF. CDR3 bases: TGTGCCAGCAGCCAGCCAGGGGCGGTGGTCGTCTATGGCTACACCTTC.

The gene calls are TRBV7-3 and TRBJ2-2; D might be TRBD1 (5 bases). Trimming took 1 base from V and 1 from J, leaving 10 bases between them. Germline-derived CDR1 and CDR2 are SGHTA and FQGTGA. The CDR3 has 16 amino acids. CDR3 DNA sequence: TGTGCCAGCAGCTTAAGGGCAGGGCAGAACACCGGGGAGCTGTTTTTT. Its translation is CASSLRAGQNTGELFF.

The chain uses TRBV5-1 and TRBJ2-2, with 7 nucleotides matching TRBD2. The V segment lost 4 bases and the J segment 4 bases; nucleotides outside the gene matches: 4. CDR3 length: 14 residues. Germline V CDR1 and CDR2: SGHRS, YFSETQ. The CDR3: CASSPRTSTGELFF. The CDR3 bases are TGCGCCAGCAGCCCCAGGACTAGCACCGGGGAGCTGTTTTTT. Full variable domain (rest looked up from reference TRBV5-1 and TRBJ2-2): KAGVTQTPRYLIKTRGQQVTLSCSPISGHRSVSWYQQTPGQGLQFLFEYFSETQRNKGNFPGRFSGRQFSNSRSEMNVSTLELGDSALYLCASSPRTSTGELFFGEGSRLTVL.

The chain couples TRBV19 to TRBJ1-6, with 10 bases that match TRBD1. CDR3 length: 15 residues. The V segment lost 6 bases and the J segment 7 bases; nucleotides outside the gene matches: 6. CDR1 and CDR2 (germline): LNHDA, SQIVND (reference sequence). The CDR3 sequence: CASRSGTGVNSPLHF. The CDR3 DNA reads as TGTGCCAGTAGATCCGGGACAGGGGTAAATTCACCCCTCCACTTT.

This rearrangement joins TRBV6-5 to TRBJ2-7, with 7 positions matching TRBD2. The trim removed 7 bases at V and 2 bases at J, leaving 2 bases unmatched. CDR3 length: 12 residues. CDR1 and CDR2 from the germline V gene are MNHEY and SVGAGI. This CDR3 reads CASIRGAYEQYF. The CDR3 nucleotides read TGTGCCAGCATCCGGGGGGCCTACGAGCAGTACTTC.

The chain combines TRBV3-1 (or the pseudogene TRBV3-2) with TRBJ1-3; D is unresolved. The CDR3 is made up of 17 amino acids. V lost 1 base and J 4 bases, leaving 17 bases between the germline ends. The germline gives CDR1 LGHDT, CDR2 YNNKEL (reference sequence). CDR3 region: CASSQAPLGGGGNTIYF. The CDR3 DNA is TGTGCCAGCAGCCAAGCTCCTTTGGGAGGTGGAGGAAACACCATATATTTT.

This chain uses TRBV6-5 with TRBJ2-6; the D gene is possibly TRBD1 (6 bases). Germline-derived CDR1 and CDR2 are MNHEY and SVGAGI. This CDR3 has 16 amino acids. Between the trimmed V and J ends, which lost 4 bases and 4 bases, there was a span of 14 bases. CDR3 sequence reads: CASSSTGFRGANVLTF. The CDR3 region has the DNA TGTGCCAGCAGTTCTACAGGGTTCAGGGGGGCCAACGTCCTGACTTTC.

The rearrangement links TRBV2 to TRBJ1-5; TRBD1 agrees at 7 bases. In germline, CDR1 is SNHLY, CDR2 FYNNEI. Trimming at V came to 4 bases and at J to 4 bases, leaving 7 bases not matched to a gene. The CDR3 consists of 15 residues. In nucleotides, the CDR3 is TGTGCCAGCAGTGCCAGACAGGGAAAGAATCAGCCCCAGCATTTT. Its translation is CASSARQGKNQPQHF.

This clone is a singleton in its sample. The chain uses TRBV18 and TRBJ2-7; TRBD1 matches at 9 bases. Germline V gives CDR1 KGHSH, CDR2 LQKENI. The CDR3 spans 14 residues. V dropped 5 bases and J dropped 7; count of bases not matched to a gene: 9. This CDR3 reads CASSEKQGAIEQYF. The CDR3 coding sequence is TGTGCCAGCTCAGAAAAACAGGGGGCAATTGAGCAGTACTTC.

The rearrangement links TRBV4-3 to TRBJ1-2, with 9 bases matching TRBD1. V was clipped by 0 bases and J by 5 bases; unmatched bases: 4. The CDR3 runs 15 residues. Germline V CDR1 and CDR2: LGHNA, YSLEER. CDR3: CASSQEIGTGYGYTF. DNA of the CDR3: TGCGCCAGCAGCCAAGAGATAGGGACAGGGTATGGCTACACCTTC.